The 26 T cell receptor beta chains below come from one sample, sequenced in a study of CD8 T cells in Susac syndrome. Reverse transcription of roughly 0.5 to 1 ug RNA was performed with random hexamers. TCRdb ran MiXCR on the immunoSEQ multiplex PCR reads and lists one entry per CDR3 protein. The sample holds about 120,000 distinct CDR3 sequences, 80% to 95% seen once. Sequenced input: CD4+ T cells from PBMCs. Source of these receptors: a human donor in good health.

This chain connects TRBV2 to TRBJ2-7; 7 positions match TRBD1. Germline V lookup: CDR1 SNHLY, CDR2 FYNNEI. This CDR3 comprises 13 residues. With V trimmed by 10 bases and J by 2 bases, 8 bases remained unmatched. CDR3 amino acids: CATKPTGTYEQYF. The CDR3 bases are TGTGCCACAAAGCCGACAGGGACCTACGAGCAGTACTTC.

This sequence joins TRBV30 and TRBJ2-2; D is unresolved. V was shortened by 4 bases and J by 1 base, with 4 bases between the two germline ends. The CDR3 contains 12 residues. CDR1 is GTSNPN and CDR2 is SVGIG in the germline V gene (reference sequence). The chain's CDR3 is CAWTRNTGELFF. CDR3 bases: TGTGCCTGGACCCGGAACACCGGGGAGCTGTTTTTT.

On this clonotype itself: One end of the junction fails to match germline, which may point to a read error. The V and J genes are TRBV7-9 and TRBJ2-3, with 11 bases that match TRBD2. The CDR3 is 12 residues long. The germline CDR1 and CDR2 sequences are SEHNR and FQNEAQ (reference sequence). CDR3 residues: CASSEGLADSHF. The CDR3 coding sequence is TGTGCCAGCAGCGAGGGACTAGCGGACTCTCATTTT.

This clonotype has a single count. The chain has TRBV20-1 and TRBJ2-1, with unresolved D. Germline CDR1 reads DFQATT; CDR2 reads SNEGSKA (reference sequence). Trimming pared 2 bases from V and 8 bases from J, leaving 10 bases between. The CDR3 loop spans 12 amino acids. For the CDR3, the DNA is TGCAGTGCTAGACCGACCGTGGATGAGCAGTTCTTC. This encodes CSARPTVDEQFF.

The chain carries TRBV7-2 and TRBJ2-7; D not certain. V lost 1 base and J lost 0, with 16 bases in between. The CDR3 runs 17 residues. The germline V gene encodes CDR1 SGHTA and CDR2 FQGNSA. CDR3 sequence reads: CASSLEGPYSVSYEQYF. CDR3 coding DNA: TGTGCCAGCAGCTTAGAAGGGCCCTACTCAGTCTCCTACGAGCAGTACTTC. The full variable domain, completed using reference TRBV7-2 and TRBJ2-7, is GAGVSQSPSNKVTEKGKDVELRCDPISGHTALYWYRQSLGQGLEFLIYFQGNSAPDKSGLPSDRFSAERTGGSVSTLTIQRTQQEDSAVYLCASSLEGPYSVSYEQYFGPGTRLTVT.

This chain links TRBV5-1 with TRBJ1-6; no reliable D call. Trimming removed 0 bases from V and 0 bases from J, with 4 bases in between. This CDR3 is built from 15 residues. The germline gives CDR1 SGHRS, CDR2 YFSETQ. The CDR3 protein is CASSLGHSYNSPLHF. DNA for the CDR3: TGCGCCAGCAGCTTGGGACACTCCTATAATTCACCCCTCCACTTT.

The rearrangement joins TRBV10-3 to TRBJ2-7, with no clear D. V lost 0 bases to trimming and J lost 6 bases, with 6 bases between them. The CDR3 runs to 12 residues. Germline CDR1 reads ENHRY; CDR2 reads SYGVKD. Here the CDR3 reads CAISESFPEQYF. The CDR3 DNA follows: TGTGCCATCAGTGAGTCTTTTCCCGAGCAGTACTTC.

The V and J genes are TRBV5-4 and TRBJ2-1, with TRBD1 matching 7 bases. The V segment lost 3 bases and the J segment 3 bases; nucleotides outside the gene matches: 12. This CDR3 is built from 17 residues. CDR1 and CDR2 (germline): SGHNT, YYREEE (reference sequence). CDR3 DNA sequence: TGTGCCAGCAGCTCAGGTACTCGGGACAGCATCTACAATGAGCAGTTCTTC. It translates to CASSSGTRDSIYNEQFF.

This clonotype appeared a single time. The chain carries TRBV6-2 or TRBV6-3 and TRBJ2-1, with D perhaps TRBD2 (7 bases). Per germline, CDR1 MNHEY and CDR2 SVGEGT. The CDR3 length is 18 residues. V dropped 0 bases and J dropped 7 bases, with 22 bases sitting between them. DNA for the CDR3: TGTGCCAGCAGTTACTCGATAGTGGAGGTCGGGGGGCGGAATGAGCAGTTCTTC. It specifies CASSYSIVEVGGRNEQFF.

In regard to this clonotype: Mismatch with germline at one junction end may stem from a read error. The rearrangement links TRBV18 to TRBJ2-6; TRBD2 matches 11 bases. CDR1 and CDR2 (germline): KGHSH, LQKENI. This CDR3 spans 16 amino acids. CDR3 amino acids: CASSTSGSALLPRLAF. The CDR3 nucleotides read TGTGCCAGCTCAACTAGCGGGAGCGCCCTACTCCCGCGTTTGGCTTTC. The variable domain in full, completed from reference TRBV18 and TRBJ2-6, reads NAGVMQNPRHLVRRRGQEARLRCSPMKGHSHVYWYRQLPEEGLKFMVYLQKENIIDESGMPKERFSAEFPKEGPSILRIQQVVRGDSAAYFCASSTSGSALLPRLAFGAGSRLTVL.

The CDR3, as DNA: TGTGCCACCGGAGGGGGCCCCTACAATGAGCAGTTCTTC. Translated: CATGGGPYNEQFF. This sequence joins TRBV24-1 and TRBJ2-1; TRBD1 might be the D (7 bases). Germline values: CDR1 KGHDR, CDR2 SFDVKD. V was trimmed by 9 bases and J by 2 bases, leaving 10 bases between them. The CDR3 loop spans 13 amino acids.

In this sample, this clonotype turned up once. This chain connects TRBV19 to TRBJ2-7; 10 bases align to TRBD1. Germline values: CDR1 LNHDA, CDR2 SQIVND (reference sequence). V was clipped by 9 bases and J by 2 bases; unmatched bases: 10. There are 15 residues in the CDR3. The CDR3 sequence: CASSPGQGIPYEQYF. CDR3 sequence (DNA): TGTGCCAGCAGTCCGGGACAGGGGATTCCCTACGAGCAGTACTTC.

The chain joins TRBV6-1 to TRBJ2-1; 8 nucleotides match TRBD2. V trimming: 6 bases; J trimming: 1 base; junction bases outside the gene matches: 11. The CDR3 runs to 17 residues. Germline loops: CDR1 MNHNS, CDR2 SASEGT. CDR3 amino acids: CASRGPKAGGSYNEQFF. In DNA, the CDR3 is TGTGCCAGCAGGGGCCCGAAGGCGGGAGGATCCTACAATGAGCAGTTCTTC.

The rearrangement links TRBV7-2 to TRBJ2-7; D might be TRBD1 (6 bases). The CDR3 totals 12 residues. V dropped 6 bases and J dropped 6 bases, with 12 bases sitting between them. Germline V gene sequence: CDR1 SGHTA, CDR2 FQGNSA. CDR3 amino acids: CASSFDRSEQYF. The CDR3 nucleotides read TGTGCCAGCAGTTTCGACAGGAGCGAGCAGTACTTC.

The V call is TRBV15, the J call TRBJ2-1; no clear D gene. The germline CDR1 and CDR2 sequences are LNHNV and YYDKDF (reference sequence). The CDR3 extends over 10 amino acids. Trimming took 9 bases from V and 9 from J, leaving 9 bases between them. CDR3 in amino acids: CATIRSEQFF. DNA for the CDR3: TGTGCCACTATAAGATCTGAGCAGTTCTTC.

This clonotype was counted a few times. This rearrangement joins TRBV14 to TRBJ2-7; no definite D call. This CDR3 comprises 14 residues. V lost 0 bases to trimming and J lost 7 bases, with 13 bases between them. The germline V gene encodes CDR1 SGHDN and CDR2 FVKESK. The DNA for the CDR3 is TGTGCCAGCAGCCAAGAGGTAGCCTCCGGGGAGCAGTACTTC. Amino acid sequence: CASSQEVASGEQYF.

This chain joins TRBV12-5 and TRBJ1-2; D perhaps matches TRBD1 (6 bases). Germline V gene lookup returns CDR1 LGHNT and CDR2 FRNRAP. Trimming cost V 1 base and J 0 bases, with 6 bases left between them. The CDR3 is 14 residues long. CDR3 sequence reads: CASGLGTANYGYTF. For the CDR3, the DNA is TGTGCTAGTGGTTTGGGGACAGCTAACTATGGCTACACCTTC.

The rearrangement joins TRBV10-3 to TRBJ2-3; no reliable D call. The CDR3 extends over 14 amino acids. Germline assignment: CDR1 ENHRY and CDR2 SYGVKD. V lost 10 bases and J 4 bases, leaving 18 bases between the germline ends. The CDR3 loop reads CATKDAVAADTQYF. The CDR3 coding sequence is TGTGCCACCAAGGACGCAGTGGCCGCAGATACGCAGTATTTT.

The genes are TRBV12-3 or TRBV12-4 and TRBJ1-1; no firm D call. Trimming took off 1 base at V and 1 base at J, with 4 bases between the two ends. This CDR3 has 13 residues. CDR3 bases: TGTGCCAGCAGTTTAGGGTCGAACACTGAAGCTTTCTTT. Translation: CASSLGSNTEAFF.

The chain couples TRBV5-1 to TRBJ2-1; 7 bases align to TRBD1. The CDR3 length is 15 residues. V was pared by 0 bases and J by 8 bases, with 8 bases of the junction left unmatched. Germline CDR1 is SGHRS and CDR2 is YFSETQ. In nucleotides, the CDR3 is TGCGCCAGCAGCTTGGACAGGGGCCCCCCCGATGAGCAGTTCTTC. Amino acid sequence: CASSLDRGPPDEQFF.

The V call is TRBV11-2, the J call TRBJ2-7; D is uncertain. V dropped 7 bases and J dropped 6 bases, with 10 bases sitting between them. The CDR3 has 11 residues. Per germline, CDR1 SGHAT and CDR2 FQNNGV. CDR3 sequence: CASTGSVEQYF. CDR3 DNA sequence: TGTGCCAGCACAGGAAGTGTCGAGCAGTACTTC.

The chain has TRBV7-2 and TRBJ1-2; no clear D. The CDR3 totals 14 residues. Germline CDR1 SGHTA, CDR2 FQGNSA. Trimming cost V 5 bases and J 5 bases, with 15 bases left between them. CDR3 loop: CASSREEGIYGYTF. The CDR3 DNA is TGTGCCAGCAGCCGGGAAGAGGGAATTTATGGCTACACCTTC. Using reference TRBV7-2 and TRBJ1-2 for the parts outside the CDR3, the full variable domain is GAGVSQSPSNKVTEKGKDVELRCDPISGHTALYWYRQSLGQGLEFLIYFQGNSAPDKSGLPSDRFSAERTGGSVSTLTIQRTQQEDSAVYLCASSREEGIYGYTFGSGTRLTVV.

This rearrangement joins TRBV20-1 to TRBJ2-1, with 13 bases matching TRBD2. Germline V lookup: CDR1 DFQATT, CDR2 SNEGSKA (reference sequence). This CDR3 has 13 amino acids. The CDR3 protein is CSRRTSGSNEQFF. As DNA, the CDR3 is TGCAGCAGGAGGACTAGCGGGAGTAATGAGCAGTTCTTC.

CDR3 amino acids: CASSFDGENTEAFF. Written as DNA, the CDR3 is TGTGCCAGCAGCTTTGACGGGGAGAACACTGAAGCTTTCTTT. The chain is built from TRBV11-3 and TRBJ1-1; D not resolved. The ends were cut back, 3 bases at V and 1 base at J, with 9 bases in the middle. CDR1 and CDR2 from the germline V gene are SGHNT and YENEEA. The CDR3 consists of 14 residues. The whole variable domain, remainder taken from reference TRBV11-3 and TRBJ1-1, is EAGVVQSPRYKIIEKKQPVAFWCNPISGHNTLYWYLQNLGQGPELLIRYENEEAVDDSQLPKDRFSAERLKGVDSTLKIQPAELGDSAVYLCASSFDGENTEAFFGQGTRLTVV.

V is TRBV18 and J is TRBJ2-1; D unresolved. With 3 bases removed from V and 10 bases from J, the gap between germline ends came to 16 bases. Looked up from germline, CDR1 is KGHSH and CDR2 is LQKENI. This CDR3 is built from 14 residues. Here the CDR3 DNA reads TGTGCCAGCTCACCTGTATTGGGTATCGGGGAGCAGTTCTTC. Its translation is CASSPVLGIGEQFF.

The chain combines TRBV7-2 with TRBJ2-3, with TRBD1 matching over 10 bases. This CDR3 spans 16 amino acids. J was trimmed by 4 bases and V by 0 bases; bases with no gene match: 4. Germline V gives CDR1 SGHTA, CDR2 FQGNSA. CDR3 protein: CASSLALTGGADTQYF. CDR3 in DNA: TGTGCCAGCAGCTTAGCCCTGACAGGGGGCGCAGATACGCAGTATTTT.